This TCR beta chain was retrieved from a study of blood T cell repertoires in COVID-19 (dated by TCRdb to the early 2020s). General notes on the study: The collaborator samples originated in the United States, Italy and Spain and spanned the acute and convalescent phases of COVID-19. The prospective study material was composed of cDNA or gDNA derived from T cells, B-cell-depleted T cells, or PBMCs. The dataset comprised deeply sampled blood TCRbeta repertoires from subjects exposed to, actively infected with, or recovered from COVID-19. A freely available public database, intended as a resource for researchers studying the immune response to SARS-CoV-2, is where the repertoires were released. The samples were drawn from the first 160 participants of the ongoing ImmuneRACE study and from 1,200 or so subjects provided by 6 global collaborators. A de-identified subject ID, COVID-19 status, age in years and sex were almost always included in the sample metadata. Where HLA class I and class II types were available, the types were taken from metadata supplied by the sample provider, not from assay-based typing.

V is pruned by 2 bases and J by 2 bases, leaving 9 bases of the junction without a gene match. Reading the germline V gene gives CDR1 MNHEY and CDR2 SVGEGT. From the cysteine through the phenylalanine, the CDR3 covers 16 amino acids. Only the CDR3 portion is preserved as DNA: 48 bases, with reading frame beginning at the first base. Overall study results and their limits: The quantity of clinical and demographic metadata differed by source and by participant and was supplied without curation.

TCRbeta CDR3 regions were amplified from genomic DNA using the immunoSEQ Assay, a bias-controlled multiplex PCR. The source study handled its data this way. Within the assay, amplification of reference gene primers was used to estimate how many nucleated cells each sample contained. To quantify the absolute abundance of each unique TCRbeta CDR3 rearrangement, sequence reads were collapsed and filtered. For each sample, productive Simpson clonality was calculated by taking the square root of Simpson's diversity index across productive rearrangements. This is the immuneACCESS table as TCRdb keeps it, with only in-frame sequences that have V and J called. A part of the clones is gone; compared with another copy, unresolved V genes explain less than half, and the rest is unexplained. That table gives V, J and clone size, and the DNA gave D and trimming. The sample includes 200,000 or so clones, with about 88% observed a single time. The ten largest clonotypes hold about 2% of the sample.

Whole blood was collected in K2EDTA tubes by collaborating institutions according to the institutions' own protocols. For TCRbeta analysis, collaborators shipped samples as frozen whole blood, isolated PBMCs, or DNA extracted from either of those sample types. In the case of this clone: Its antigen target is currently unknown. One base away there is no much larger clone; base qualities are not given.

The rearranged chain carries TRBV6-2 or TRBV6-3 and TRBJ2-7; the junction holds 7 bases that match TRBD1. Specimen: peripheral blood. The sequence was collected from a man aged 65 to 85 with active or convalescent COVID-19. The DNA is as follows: TGTGCCAGCAGTTACACACCACAGGGGCTACCCTACGAGCAGTACTTC. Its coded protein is CASSYTPQGLPYEQYF.